A selection of T cell receptor beta chains follows, all from one sample in a study of Graves' ophthalmopathy and Graves' hyperthyroidism. In TCRdb, the multiplex PCR reads were re-called with MiXCR into one record per CDR3 protein. The data contain hundreds of thousands of distinct CDR3 sequences, under 25% of them seen just once; the ten biggest clones take up around 3%. Sequencing used peripheral blood. These receptors all come from a woman aged 18-29 years with stable Graves' hyperthyroidism. The CDR3 runs from the conserved cysteine through the conserved F or W. The order of the fields is clone size, V gene, D gene, J gene, CDR3 DNA, CDR3 protein. A D gene is named only where the DNA matches it firmly. Size is stated for part of the rows, as once, few or many counts, or as a class when the clone is expanded.

>few|TRBV20-1|NA|TRBJ2-2
TGCAGTGCTAGAGATAGGGGACTGACCGGGGAGCTGTTTTTT
CSARDRGLTGELFF
>NA|TRBV20-1|NA|TRBJ2-7
TGCAGTGCTAGAGGAAAAGGACCCTCCTGCGAGCAGTACTTC
CSARGKGPSCEQYF
>many|TRBV20-1|NA|TRBJ1-3
TGCAGTGCTGGATCCGGGCTACCCTCTGGAAACACCATATATTTT
CSAGSGLPSGNTIYF
>NA|TRBV6-5|NA|TRBJ2-7
TGTGCCAGCAGTTACAACAGGGACCACGAGCAGTACTTC
CASSYNRDHEQYF
>few|TRBV19|TRBD2|TRBJ2-4
TGTGCCAGTAGTATGAGCCTAGCGGGGGGTATAGCCAAAAACATTAAGTACTTC
CASSMSLAGGIAKNIKYF
>many|TRBV29-1|NA|TRBJ2-5
TGCAGCGGATGGGACGAGACCCAGTACTTC
CSGWDETQYF
>many|TRBV20-1|TRBD1|TRBJ1-5
TGCAGTGCTAGGGTGACAGGGGGCTATCAGCCCCAGCATTTT
CSARVTGGYQPQHF
>NA|TRBV28|NA|TRBJ2-4
TGTGCCAGCACCCAGGGGTTAGCCAAAAACATTCAGTACTTC
CASTQGLAKNIQYF
>few|TRBV20-1|NA|TRBJ2-5
TGCAGTATGTCGGTGGAGACCCAGTACTTC
CSMSVETQYF
>many|TRBV25-1|NA|TRBJ2-7
TGTGCCAGCAGCGTGGGGGAGAGGTTCCACGAGCAGTACTTC
CASSVGERFHEQYF
>many|TRBV6-5|TRBD1|TRBJ1-1
TGTGCCAGCACCCTGGGACAGGGGTTCACTGAAGCTTTCTTT
CASTLGQGFTEAFF
>many|TRBV5-1|NA|TRBJ2-5
TGCGCCAGCAGCCCACTATTGACCCAAGAGACCCAGTACTTC
CASSPLLTQETQYF
>few|TRBV7-2|NA|TRBJ1-2
TGTGCCAGCAGCTTATCAGGGGCCCAACGGGGCTACACCTTC
CASSLSGAQRGYTF
>many|TRBV19|NA|TRBJ2-2
TGTGCCACCTCTAGGAGGAACACCGGGGAGCTGTTTTTT
CATSRRNTGELFF
>many|TRBV25-1|NA|TRBJ2-2
TGTGCCAGCAGTGCCTCGAGTTGGGGCGGGGAGCTGTTTTTT
CASSASSWGGELFF
>many|TRBV7-2|NA|TRBJ2-5
TGTGCCAGCAGCTTGGACGTATCCCAAGAGACCCAGTACTTC
CASSLDVSQETQYF
>many|TRBV10-3|NA|TRBJ1-1
TGTGCCATCAGTGAACTGGGAACTGAAGCTTTCTTT
CAISELGTEAFF
>many|TRBV6-5|TRBD1|TRBJ1-5
TGTGCCAGCAGTTACACAACTAACCGGACAGGGGGCTTTCGTTTTTATCAGCCCCAGCATTTT
CASSYTTNRTGGFRFYQPQHF
>many|TRBV6-2/TRBV6-3|NA|TRBJ1-5
TGTGCCAGCAGCTGGACAGTTAGCAATCAGCCCCAGCATTTT
CASSWTVSNQPQHF
>many|TRBV5-6|NA|TRBJ1-1
TGTGCCAGCAGCGCCATCGGGGGGAACACTGAAGCTTTCTTT
CASSAIGGNTEAFF
>NA|TRBV19|NA|TRBJ1-1
TGTGCCAGTAGCACACTTGGCACTGAAGCTTTCTTT
CASSTLGTEAFF
>many|TRBV12-3/TRBV12-4|TRBD2|TRBJ2-7
TGTGCCAGCAGTCCCCTACTAGCGGGAACCTACGAGCAGTGCTTC
CASSPLLAGTYEQCF
>NA|TRBV6-1|TRBD1|TRBJ2-5
TGTGCCAGTCAGGGGGCTGGGGAGACCCAGTACTTC
CASQGAGETQYF
>many|TRBV7-9|NA|TRBJ2-5
TGTGCCAGCAGCCCCGGGACATTGTCCGAGACCCAGTACTTC
CASSPGTLSETQYF
>many|TRBV5-1|NA|TRBJ1-1
TGCGCCAGCAGCTTGGCCACCATGAACACTGAAGCTTTCTTT
CASSLATMNTEAFF
>few|TRBV6-1|TRBD1|TRBJ1-1
TGTGCCAGCAGTGTGGGGACAGTTGAAGCTTTCTTT
CASSVGTVEAFF
>many|TRBV6-1|NA|TRBJ2-5
TGTGCCAGCAAGGGGTTTGGACTCGGTCAGGAGACCCAGTACTTC
CASKGFGLGQETQYF
>many|TRBV12-3/TRBV12-4|NA|TRBJ2-2
TGTGCCAGCAGTAGGAACAGGGCTAACACCGGGGAGCTGTTTTTT
CASSRNRANTGELFF
>NA|TRBV6-1|TRBD1|TRBJ2-7
TGTGCCAGCAGGCCGACAGGGGACCCCTACGAGCAGTACTTC
CASRPTGDPYEQYF
>many|TRBV20-1|TRBD2|TRBJ2-7
TGCAGTGCGGACCCGGGGCTAGCGGGAGCGCTAGAAGGGGAGCAGTACTTC
CSADPGLAGALEGEQYF
>many|TRBV6-1|TRBD1|TRBJ2-7
TGTGCCAGCAGCGAAGGACAGGGGGCGGGTTACGAGCAGTACTTC
CASSEGQGAGYEQYF
>many|TRBV27|NA|TRBJ1-1
TGTGCCAGCAGCCACCCGCGCGGGGGGAGCGCTTTCTTT
CASSHPRGGSAFF
>NA|TRBV4-1|NA|TRBJ2-3
TGCGCCAGCAGCCAAGTCCCTACTGCGCTGAGCACAGATACGCAGTATTTT
CASSQVPTALSTDTQYF
>many|TRBV5-6|NA|TRBJ2-5
TGTGCCAGCAGCTTGTGGGGCGTTGGCGGGGAGACCCAGTACTTC
CASSLWGVGGETQYF
>many|TRBV9|NA|TRBJ2-7
TGTGCCAGCAGCGTGGGACACTCCCGCGAGCAGTACTTC
CASSVGHSREQYF
>many|TRBV20-1|NA|TRBJ2-4
TGCAGTGCTAATGGGGGCATAGCCAAAAACATTCAGTACTTC
CSANGGIAKNIQYF
>many|TRBV11-2|TRBD2|TRBJ2-5
TGTGCCAGCAGCTCCCGCCGGGAGGTGGAAGAGACCCAGTACTTC
CASSSRREVEETQYF
>many|TRBV2|TRBD2|TRBJ2-7
TGTGCCAGCAGTGAATTTGGCGGACTAGCAGGCTACGAGCAGTACTTC
CASSEFGGLAGYEQYF
>NA|TRBV11-2|NA|TRBJ2-2
TGTGCCAGCAGCTTAGATCCCCCGCCGGCCGGGGAGCTGTTTTTT
CASSLDPPPAGELFF
>few|TRBV7-2|NA|TRBJ2-7
TGTGCCAGCAGCTTAGCGGATCGGGGGCCCTACGAGCAGTACTTC
CASSLADRGPYEQYF
>many|TRBV6-1|TRBD2|TRBJ2-5
TGTGCCAGTAGACTAGCGGGGACGTACCAAGAGACCCAGTACTTC
CASRLAGTYQETQYF
>many|TRBV28|NA|TRBJ2-7
TGTGCCAGCCGGGGGTACCTATACGAGCAGTACTTC
CASRGYLYEQYF
>many|TRBV28|NA|TRBJ1-3
TGTGCCAGCAGTCCAGCAGCCGGAAACACCATATATTTT
CASSPAAGNTIYF
>many|TRBV9|NA|TRBJ2-7
TGTGCCAGCAGCGACCGGGACGTAAGCTACGAGCAGTACTTC
CASSDRDVSYEQYF
>many|TRBV2|TRBD2|TRBJ2-5
TGTGCCAGCAGTGAAATGGGGGGGTTCCAAGAGACCCAGTACTTC
CASSEMGGFQETQYF
>many|TRBV25-1|NA|TRBJ2-5
TGTGCCAGCAGTGAACCCCCGGACCGACAGGCGAGGCAAGAGACCCAGTACTTC
CASSEPPDRQARQETQYF
>many|TRBV7-2|NA|TRBJ1-2
TGTGCCAGCAGCTTAGAGTGGTTGGGCTATGGCTACACCTTC
CASSLEWLGYGYTF
>once|TRBV9|TRBD2|TRBJ2-7
TGTGCCAGCAGCGTAGATGCGGCTAGCGGAGGGTACGAGCAGTACTTC
CASSVDAASGGYEQYF
>many|TRBV24-1|NA|TRBJ2-2
TGTGCCACCAGTGATTTGGGCACCCGGTTCGCGGACACCGGGGAGCTGTTTTTT
CATSDLGTRFADTGELFF
>few|TRBV7-3|NA|TRBJ1-2
TGTGCCAGCAGCCCGTCCACCGGGGGGGGCCTGGGCGGGGTTAACTATGGCTACACCTTC
CASSPSTGGGLGGVNYGYTF
>NA|TRBV14|NA|TRBJ1-2
TGTGCCAGCAGCTCGGGACTGACTAATGGCTACACCTTC
CASSSGLTNGYTF